Listed here are 18 T cell receptor beta chains from one sample, sequenced in a study of shared clonotypes between healthy human individuals. The method was immunoSEQ multiplex PCR; TCRdb's version includes in-frame clones alone and lacks a portion of them. The sample holds some 2.4 million clones, 93% seen once. The sample taken for sequencing was naive CD4+ T cells from PBMCs. Subset reported: CD45RA+ positively selected. The receptors come from a man between 18 and 29 years old in good health. Some clones in this sample may be carry-over from other donors' samples.

The CDR3 region is CASRDTGELFF. CDR3 nucleotides: TGTGCCAGCAGGGACACCGGGGAGCTGTTTTTT. The chain recombines TRBV7-6 with TRBJ2-2; D is uncertain. With 6 bases removed from V and 3 bases from J, the gap between germline ends came to 2 bases. The CDR3 has 11 residues. Germline values: CDR1 SGHVS, CDR2 FNYEAQ. The complete variable domain, with remaining parts taken from reference TRBV7-6 and TRBJ2-2, reads GAGVSQSPRYKVTKRGQDVALRCDPISGHVSLYWYRQALGQGPEFLTYFNYEAQQDKSGLPNDRFSAERPEGSISTLTIQRTEQRDSAMYRCASRDTGELFFGEGSRLTVL.

The J gene is TRBJ2-3, the V gene TRBV4-3; 12 bases map to TRBD2. In germline, CDR1 is LGHNA, CDR2 YSLEER. After removal of 0 bases from V and 3 bases from J, the junction contained 7 bases not matched to a gene. This CDR3 has 18 amino acids. CDR3 DNA: TGCGCCAGCAGCCAAGATCCCCTCACTAGCGGGAGGACAGATACGCAGTATTTT. Its translation: CASSQDPLTSGRTDTQYF.

The CDR3 reads CSVEWQINGGYTF. The CDR3, as DNA: TGCAGCGTTGAATGGCAAATAAACGGGGGCTACACCTTC. The J gene is TRBJ1-2, the V gene TRBV29-1; D is ambiguous. Trimming stripped 2 bases from V and 8 bases from J, with 15 bases between. This CDR3 contains 13 residues. CDR1 SQVTM and CDR2 ANQGSEA come from the germline V gene.

The chain joins TRBV5-1 to TRBJ2-7, with D tentatively TRBD1 (5 bases). CDR3 length: 13 residues. In germline, CDR1 is SGHRS, CDR2 YFSETQ. The V and J ends lost 5 bases and 6 bases respectively, with 15 bases between them. CDR3 sequence (DNA): TGCGCCAGCAGGATTGGCAGGGCGGTCGAGCAGTACTTC. It translates to CASRIGRAVEQYF.

This clone showed up just once. Within the sample, other DNA sequences also encode this same CDR3. The J gene is TRBJ1-1, the V gene TRBV5-4, with D unclear. Germline CDR1 SGHNT, CDR2 YYREEE (reference sequence). Trimming took 0 bases from V and 1 from J, leaving 4 bases between them. The CDR3 loop spans 13 amino acids. The CDR3 loop reads CASSLAGNTEAFF. As DNA, the CDR3 is TGTGCCAGCAGCTTGGCTGGGAACACTGAAGCTTTCTTT.

The V gene is TRBV6-6, the J gene TRBJ1-3; D possibly corresponds to TRBD1 (6 bases). CDR3 length: 16 residues. Trimming took off 7 bases at V and 2 bases at J, with 18 bases between the two ends. Germline CDR1 is MNHNY and CDR2 is SVGAGI (reference sequence). The CDR3 here is CASTPGIRGAGNTIYF. The CDR3 bases are TGTGCCAGCACCCCGGGGATAAGGGGGGCTGGAAACACCATATATTTT.

V gene TRBV27 combines with J gene TRBJ1-2; 8 nucleotides line up with TRBD1. The ends lost 3 bases at V and 4 bases at J; junction bases unmatched: 10. The CDR3 totals 16 residues. Germline V lookup: CDR1 MNHEY, CDR2 SMNVEV (reference sequence). The CDR3 DNA follows: TGTGCCAGCAGTTTGGGGCTGGCAGGGGGCTTCTATGGCTACACCTTC. This sequence encodes CASSLGLAGGFYGYTF.

The rearrangement links TRBV12-5 to TRBJ2-1, with 15 bases aligning to TRBD2. V lost 0 bases and J lost 8; bases outside the gene matches: 11. Germline-derived CDR1 and CDR2 are LGHNT and FRNRAP. The CDR3 is made up of 19 amino acids. DNA of the CDR3: TGTGCTAGTGGTTTGGTAGCCCCGGGACTAGCGGGAGGAGGGGATGAGCAGTTCTTC. Encoded protein: CASGLVAPGLAGGGDEQFF.

The chain combines TRBV29-1 with TRBJ1-1; 7 bases are a match to TRBD1. Losses at the gene ends were 4 bases for V and 0 bases for J; bases not matched to a gene: 8. The CDR3 extends over 15 amino acids. The germline gives CDR1 SQVTM, CDR2 ANQGSEA. The CDR3 loop reads CSVVVRGLLNTEAFF. The CDR3 DNA sequence: TGCAGCGTTGTCGTTAGGGGGCTTTTGAACACTGAAGCTTTCTTT.

This clone has only a few counts. The same CDR3 can be traced to other DNA sequences in this sample. The chain uses TRBV7-9 and TRBJ1-1, with TRBD1 as a possible D gene (6 bases). This CDR3 contains 14 residues. The ends were cut back, 1 base at V and 5 bases at J, with 11 bases in the middle. Germline V gene lookup returns CDR1 SEHNR and CDR2 FQNEAQ (reference sequence). CDR3 loop: CASSLGRGRTEAFF. The DNA for the CDR3 is TGTGCCAGCAGCTTAGGCAGGGGACGGACTGAAGCTTTCTTT.

V usage is TRBV7-9 and J usage is TRBJ2-7, with TRBD1 as a possible D gene (6 bases). Trimming pared 1 base from V and 5 bases from J, leaving 12 bases between. The CDR3 consists of 14 residues. Germline V gene lookup returns CDR1 SEHNR and CDR2 FQNEAQ (reference sequence). CDR3 sequence: CASSLDVRGHEQYF. In nucleotides, the CDR3 is TGTGCCAGCAGCTTAGATGTCAGGGGACACGAGCAGTACTTC.

The CDR3 protein is CASSRFSLQSYEQYF. The CDR3 bases are TGCGCCAGCAGCCGTTTTAGCCTTCAGAGCTACGAGCAGTACTTC. The rearrangement uses TRBV5-1 and TRBJ2-7; no definite D call. The CDR3 is made up of 15 amino acids. Deletions cut 4 bases from V and 3 bases from J, with 17 bases between. From germline, CDR1 is SGHRS and CDR2 YFSETQ.

This chain connects TRBV7-3 to TRBJ2-3, with D unclear. The ends were cut back, 2 bases at V and 6 bases at J, with 6 bases in the middle. The CDR3 sequence is 12 residues long. The germline CDR1 and CDR2 sequences are SGHTA and FQGTGA. In DNA, the CDR3 is TGTGCCAGCAGCTTAGCCCCGGATACGCAGTATTTT. Translation gives CASSLAPDTQYF.

The chain uses TRBV9 and TRBJ1-1; D uncertain. Germline CDR1 is SGDLS and CDR2 is YYNGEE. The CDR3 consists of 13 residues. Trimming left V 0 bases short and J 1 base short, with 4 bases between. This CDR3 reads CASSVAQNTEAFF. In nucleotides, the CDR3 is TGTGCCAGCAGCGTAGCGCAGAACACTGAAGCTTTCTTT.

The V and J genes are TRBV28 and TRBJ1-1, with D perhaps TRBD1 (5 bases). Germline V gene lookup returns CDR1 MDHEN and CDR2 SYDVKM. This CDR3 spans 12 amino acids. Trimming took 6 bases from V and 8 from J, leaving 13 bases between them. The CDR3 coding sequence is TGTGCCAGCAGCCCCCGGGACTTGGAAGCTTTCTTT. This encodes CASSPRDLEAFF. The full variable domain, with the rest looked up from reference TRBV28 and TRBJ1-1, is DVKVTQSSRYLVKRTGEKVFLECVQDMDHENMFWYRQDPGLGLRLIYFSYDVKMKEKGDIPEGYSVSREKKERFSLILESASTNQTSMYLCASSPRDLEAFFGQGTRLTVV.

This clone was counted once. This chain joins TRBV7-6 and TRBJ1-5, with 9 bases lining up with TRBD1. This CDR3 contains 15 residues. Per the germline V gene, CDR1 is SGHVS and CDR2 is FNYEAQ. Trimming cost V 4 bases and J 7 bases; bases outside gene matches: 8. CDR3 bases: TGTGCCAGCAGCTCGGAGACAGGGGGAGGGCAGCCCCAGCATTTT. It is translated as CASSSETGGGQPQHF.

This sequence joins TRBV11-2 and TRBJ1-5, with TRBD1 as a possible D gene (5 bases). Germline lookup yields CDR1 SGHAT and CDR2 FQNNGV. The CDR3 consists of 13 residues. V lost 10 bases and J lost 3, with 13 bases in between. This CDR3 is CATGRTLNQPQHF. In DNA, the CDR3 is TGTGCCACGGGACGGACGCTCAATCAGCCCCAGCATTTT.

The chain is built from TRBV14 and TRBJ1-1; D gene unclear. V lost 0 bases to trimming and J lost 4 bases, with 12 bases between them. The CDR3 runs to 15 residues. Germline CDR1 reads SGHDN; CDR2 reads FVKESK. CDR3 residues: CASSQDGRWGTEAFF. The DNA of the CDR3 is TGTGCCAGCAGCCAAGACGGCCGCTGGGGCACTGAAGCTTTCTTT.